This T cell receptor (beta chain) was identified in a study of T cell changes during pregnancy in multiple sclerosis. TCRdb's copy holds only in-frame clones and misses some; the assay was immunoSEQ multiplex PCR. The sample lists about 42,000 clones; 84% were seen once. The CDR3 runs 13 residues. CDR1 and CDR2 from the germline V gene are SGHTA and FQGNSA. V lost 2 bases and J 2 bases, leaving 7 bases between the germline ends. This TCR came from a female donor with multiple sclerosis, enrolled in a pregnancy study. The chain has TRBV7-2 and TRBJ2-7; TRBD1 might be the D (6 bases). The material sequenced was CD4+ T cells from peripheral blood mononuclear cells, taken before pregnancy. CDR3 in amino acids: CASSLQGTYEQYF. Written as DNA, the CDR3 is TGTGCCAGCAGCTTACAGGGGACCTACGAGCAGTACTTC.